Sequencing of this TCR beta chain was carried out in a study of T cell changes during pregnancy in multiple sclerosis. The germline V gene has CDR1 SNHLY and CDR2 FYNNEI. The CDR3 extends over 15 amino acids. Trimming left V 3 bases short and J 0 bases short, with 10 bases between. Clones were read by immunoSEQ multiplex PCR, and TCRdb kept only the in-frame ones, dropping some. The sample lists roughly 100,000 clones, around 92% occurring once. The TCR comes from a female donor with multiple sclerosis, enrolled in a pregnancy study. Material: peripheral blood, obtained after pregnancy. The chain employs TRBV2 and TRBJ2-3; D gene unclear. The CDR3, as DNA: TGTGCCAGCAGTGACTGGCAGACTAGCACAGATACGCAGTATTTT. This translates into CASSDWQTSTDTQYF.